The clone carrying this T cell receptor beta chain was seen more than once but under ten times. Its antigen is undetermined. The authors prepared the TCRbeta library with unique molecular identifiers. One entry per CDR3 protein results from TCRdb running MiXCR on the PCR reads. The sample has about 980,000 distinct CDR3 sequences, about 31% seen once; the top ten hold 28%. This sample stems from a study of T-cell reconstitution after alpha-beta-depleted transplantation in children. Study-level points and caveats: Several hundred graft clones that had expanded were reportedly the source of alpha-beta T cells about two months after transplant.

CDR1 is MNHEY, CDR2 SMNVEV, per germline (reference sequence). The CDR3 is made up of 15 amino acids. J lost 2 bases, V lost 3 bases, and 5 bases had no gene match. The chain joins TRBV27 to TRBJ2-3, with 7 bases aligning to TRBD1. Source: PBMCs, mostly from graft donor cells, taken 360 days after TCRalphabeta/CD19-depleted stem cell transplant. This sequence was found in a boy in the first two years of life who had a stem cell transplant for SCID, so the T cells may come from the graft donor. The CDR3 reads CASSFRGQLTDTQYF. The DNA of the CDR3 is TGTGCCAGCAGTTTCAGGGGACAGCTCACAGATACGCAGTATTTT.